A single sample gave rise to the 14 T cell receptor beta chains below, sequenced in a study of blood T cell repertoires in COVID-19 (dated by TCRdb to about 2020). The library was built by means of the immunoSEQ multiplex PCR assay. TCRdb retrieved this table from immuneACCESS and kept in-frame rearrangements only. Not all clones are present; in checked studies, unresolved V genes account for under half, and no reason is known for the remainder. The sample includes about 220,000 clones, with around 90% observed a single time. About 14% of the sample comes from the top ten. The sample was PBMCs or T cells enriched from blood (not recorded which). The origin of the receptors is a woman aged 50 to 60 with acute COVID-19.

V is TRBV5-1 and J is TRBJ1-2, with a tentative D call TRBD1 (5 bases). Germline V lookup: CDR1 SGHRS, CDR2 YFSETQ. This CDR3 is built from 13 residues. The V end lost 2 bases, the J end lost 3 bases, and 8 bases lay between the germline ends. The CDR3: CASSFDSDYGYTF. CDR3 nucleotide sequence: TGCGCCAGCAGCTTTGACAGCGACTATGGCTACACCTTC.

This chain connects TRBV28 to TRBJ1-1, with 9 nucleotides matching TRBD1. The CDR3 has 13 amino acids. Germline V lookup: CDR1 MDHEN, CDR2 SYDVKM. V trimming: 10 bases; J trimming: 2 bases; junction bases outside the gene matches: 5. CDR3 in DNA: TGTGCCAACAGGGACAGGGAAAACACTGAAGCTTTCTTT. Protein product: CANRDRENTEAFF.

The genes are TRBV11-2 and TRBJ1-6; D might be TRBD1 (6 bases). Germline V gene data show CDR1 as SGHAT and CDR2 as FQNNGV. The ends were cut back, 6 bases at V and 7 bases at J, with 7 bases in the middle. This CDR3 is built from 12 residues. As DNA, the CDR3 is TGTGCCAGCAGTCAGGGGAATTCACCCCTCCACTTT. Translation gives CASSQGNSPLHF.

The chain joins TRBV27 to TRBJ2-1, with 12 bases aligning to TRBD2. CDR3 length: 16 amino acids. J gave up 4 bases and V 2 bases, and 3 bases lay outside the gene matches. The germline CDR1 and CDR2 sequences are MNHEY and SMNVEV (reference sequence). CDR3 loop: CASSLTSGRRYNEQFF. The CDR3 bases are TGTGCCAGCAGTTTAACTAGCGGGAGGAGGTACAATGAGCAGTTCTTC.

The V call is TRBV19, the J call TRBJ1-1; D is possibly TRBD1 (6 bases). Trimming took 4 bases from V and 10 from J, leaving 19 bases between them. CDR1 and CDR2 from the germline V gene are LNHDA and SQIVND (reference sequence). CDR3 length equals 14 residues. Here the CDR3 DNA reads TGTGCCAGTAGTACTACCCGGGACAAAAACGCAGCTTTCTTT. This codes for CASSTTRDKNAAFF.

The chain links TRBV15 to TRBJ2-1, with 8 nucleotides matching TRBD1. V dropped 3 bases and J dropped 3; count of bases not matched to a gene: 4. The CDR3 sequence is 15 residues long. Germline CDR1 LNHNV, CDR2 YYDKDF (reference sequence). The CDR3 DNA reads TGTGCCACCAGCAGGACAACAGGGGGCTACAATGAGCAGTTCTTC. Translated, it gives CATSRTTGGYNEQFF.

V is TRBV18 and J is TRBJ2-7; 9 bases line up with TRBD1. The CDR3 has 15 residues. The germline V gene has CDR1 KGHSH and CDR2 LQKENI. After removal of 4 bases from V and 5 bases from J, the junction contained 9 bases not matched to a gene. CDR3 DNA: TGTGCCAGCTCACACACGACAGGGGGTTTCGACGAGCAGTACTTC. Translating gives CASSHTTGGFDEQYF. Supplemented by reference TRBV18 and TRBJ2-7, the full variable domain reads NAGVMQNPRHLVRRRGQEARLRCSPMKGHSHVYWYRQLPEEGLKFMVYLQKENIIDESGMPKERFSAEFPKEGPSILRIQQVVRGDSAAYFCASSHTTGGFDEQYFGPGTRLTVT.

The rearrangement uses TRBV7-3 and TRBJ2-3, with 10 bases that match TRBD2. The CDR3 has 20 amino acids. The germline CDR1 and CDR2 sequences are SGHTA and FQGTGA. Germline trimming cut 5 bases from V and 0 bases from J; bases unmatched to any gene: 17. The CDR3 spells CASSPRGTSGATSSTDTQYF. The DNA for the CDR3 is TGTGCCAGCAGCCCCCGAGGTACTAGCGGGGCTACCTCTAGCACAGATACGCAGTATTTT.

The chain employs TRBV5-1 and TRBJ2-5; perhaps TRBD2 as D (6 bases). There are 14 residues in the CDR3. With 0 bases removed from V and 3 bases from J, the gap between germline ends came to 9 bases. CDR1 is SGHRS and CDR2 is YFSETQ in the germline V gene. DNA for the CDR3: TGCGCCAGCAGCTTGGGTGGAGGGGAAGAGACCCAGTACTTC. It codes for CASSLGGGEETQYF.

The CDR3, as DNA: TGTGCCAGCAGCTTAGCACCGACTAGCGGCGTTGAGCAGTTCTTC. This encodes CASSLAPTSGVEQFF. This chain joins TRBV7-6 and TRBJ2-1, with 9 bases lining up with TRBD2. Germline V gene data show CDR1 as SGHVS and CDR2 as FNYEAQ. V lost 0 bases, J lost 9 bases, and 6 bases stayed unmatched. This CDR3 contains 15 residues.

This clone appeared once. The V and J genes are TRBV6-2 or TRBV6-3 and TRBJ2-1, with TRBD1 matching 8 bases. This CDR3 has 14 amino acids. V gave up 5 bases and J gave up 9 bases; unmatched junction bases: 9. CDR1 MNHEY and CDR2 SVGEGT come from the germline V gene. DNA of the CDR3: TGTGCCAGCAGTCCAACTCCGGGGACAGGTGAGCAGTTCTTC. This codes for CASSPTPGTGEQFF.

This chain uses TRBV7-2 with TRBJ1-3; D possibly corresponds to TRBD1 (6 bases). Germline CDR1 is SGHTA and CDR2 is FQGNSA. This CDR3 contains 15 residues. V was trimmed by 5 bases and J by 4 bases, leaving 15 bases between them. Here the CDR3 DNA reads TGTGCCAGCAGCCTCGCCCTCAGGGGAGGAAACACCATATATTTT. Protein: CASSLALRGGNTIYF.

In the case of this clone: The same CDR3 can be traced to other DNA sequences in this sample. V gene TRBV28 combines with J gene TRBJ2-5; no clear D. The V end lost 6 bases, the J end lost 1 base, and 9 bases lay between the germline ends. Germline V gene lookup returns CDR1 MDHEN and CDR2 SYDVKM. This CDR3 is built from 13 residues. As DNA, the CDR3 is TGTGCCAGCAGCTTGGGCAGCCAAGAGACCCAGTACTTC. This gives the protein CASSLGSQETQYF.

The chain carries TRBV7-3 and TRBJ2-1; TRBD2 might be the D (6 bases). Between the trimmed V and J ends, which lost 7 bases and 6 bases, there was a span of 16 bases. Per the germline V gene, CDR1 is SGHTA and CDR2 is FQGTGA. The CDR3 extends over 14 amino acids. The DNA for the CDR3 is TGTGCCAGCAACTCCCCGGGGGTGATCAATGAGCAGTTCTTC. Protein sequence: CASNSPGVINEQFF.